This entry features one TCR beta chain sequence. Authors' processing steps: Estimates of nucleated cell counts were drawn from the amplification of reference gene primers. Sequencing used immunoSEQ multiplex PCR; TCRdb keeps in-frame clones, though not all of them. V and J calls and clone size follow that table, whereas D and trimming were derived from the DNA. The data show approximately 70,000 clones, with approximately 80% seen just once and around 2.3% held by the top ten. Germline CDR1 is SGHNT and CDR2 is YENEEA. Germline trimming cut 5 bases from V and 6 bases from J; bases unmatched to any gene: 6. The CDR3 consists of 14 residues. This specimen comes from a study of blood T cell repertoires in COVID-19.

The origin of this receptor is an elderly man with active or convalescent COVID-19. Sequencing was carried out using peripheral blood. The chain couples TRBV11-3 to TRBJ2-7; the match to TRBD2 covers 11 bases. The CDR3 region has the DNA TGTGCCAGCAGCCCAAGGCTAGCGGGAGGCGAGCAGTACTTC. Amino acids: CASSPRLAGGEQYF.